Listed here are 8 T cell receptor beta chains from one sample, sequenced in a study of OX40 agonist ivuxolimab in advanced cancers. Measured with immunoSEQ multiplex PCR; TCRdb has only the in-frame clones, and not every one. The sample includes tens of thousands of clones, more than 75% of them seen just once. Material: CD4+ or CD8+ T cells sorted from blood, obtained in a trial of the OX40 agonist ivuxolimab. These receptors were taken from an adult with an advanced solid tumor such as melanoma, head and neck, liver or kidney cancer.

CDR3 in DNA: TGCGCCAGCACGGACAGGTCAACTAATGAAAAACTGTTTTTT. Its protein product is CASTDRSTNEKLFF. The chain combines TRBV5-1 with TRBJ1-4, with 7 bases lining up with TRBD1. This CDR3 is 14 amino acids long. The J segment lost 0 bases and the V segment lost 6 bases, leaving 2 bases of the junction unmatched. Germline V gene sequence: CDR1 SGHRS, CDR2 YFSETQ.

The J gene is TRBJ2-2, the V gene TRBV15; D possibly corresponds to TRBD2 (5 bases). Trimming took 3 bases from V and 7 from J, leaving 12 bases between them. The CDR3 has 14 amino acids. Germline V gives CDR1 LNHNV, CDR2 YYDKDF (reference sequence). In DNA, the CDR3 is TGTGCCACCAGCAGGCGAGGGTGGGACGGGGAGCTGTTTTTT. This gives the protein CATSRRGWDGELFF.

This chain joins TRBV5-1 and TRBJ2-1; 9 bases align to TRBD2. CDR1 and CDR2 from the germline V gene are SGHRS and YFSETQ. Trimming removed 0 bases from V and 8 bases from J; junction bases left unmatched: 9. The CDR3 is 16 residues long. The CDR3 DNA follows: TGCGCCAGCAGCTTGGTGGAGGTAGCGGGAGTTGATGAGCAGTTCTTC. It encodes CASSLVEVAGVDEQFF.

This chain uses TRBV5-4 with TRBJ1-2; 9 nucleotides align to TRBD1. Germline lookup yields CDR1 SGHNT and CDR2 YYREEE (reference sequence). The CDR3 spans 15 residues. V was clipped by 2 bases and J by 7 bases; unmatched bases: 9. CDR3 bases: TGTGCCAGCAGCTTCGGGGACAGGGACTTCGGTGGCTACACCTTC. It is translated as CASSFGDRDFGGYTF. The entire variable domain, with the rest obtained from reference TRBV5-4 and TRBJ1-2, is as follows: ETGVTQSPTHLIKTRGQQVTLRCSSQSGHNTVSWYQQALGQGPQFIFQYYREEENGRGNFPPRFSGLQFPNYSSELNVNALELDDSALYLCASSFGDRDFGGYTFGSGTRLTVV.

The chain links TRBV5-4 to TRBJ2-6, with TRBD1 as a possible D gene (5 bases). V shed 4 bases and J shed 6 bases, with 8 bases lying between them. The CDR3 contains 13 residues. CDR1 and CDR2 from the germline V gene are SGHNT and YYREEE (reference sequence). CDR3 loop: CASSLGQANVLTF. For the CDR3, the DNA is TGTGCCAGCAGCCTAGGACAGGCCAACGTCCTGACTTTC.

V gene TRBV19 combines with J gene TRBJ1-5; TRBD1 matches 8 bases. The CDR3 consists of 17 residues. Germline CDR1 LNHDA, CDR2 SQIVND (reference sequence). V gave up 3 bases and J gave up 0 bases; unmatched junction bases: 7. The CDR3 DNA reads as TGTGCCAGTAGTATGAGGGACAGGCTGTATAGCAATCAGCCCCAGCATTTT. Amino acids: CASSMRDRLYSNQPQHF.

The genes are TRBV5-4 and TRBJ2-7; weak D call: TRBD1 (5 bases). The V gene lost 1 base and the J gene lost 3 bases, with 17 bases spanning the gap. The CDR3 extends over 16 amino acids. Germline CDR1 and CDR2: SGHNT and YYREEE (reference sequence). CDR3 region: CASSLYMGLQVYEQYF. CDR3 DNA: TGTGCCAGCAGCTTGTACATGGGGCTACAGGTCTACGAGCAGTACTTC.

The chain employs TRBV10-2 and TRBJ1-1; TRBD1 agrees at 8 bases. This CDR3 has 20 amino acids. Germline CDR1 WSHSY, CDR2 SAAADI. J gave up 4 bases and V 4 bases, and 23 bases lay outside the gene matches. CDR3 in amino acids: CASSGLDRTGPTLRGTEAFF. The CDR3 nucleotides read TGCGCCAGCAGTGGTCTGGACAGGACAGGGCCCACCCTCCGGGGCACTGAAGCTTTCTTT.